Included here is one TCR beta chain sequence, with context. The ends were cut back, 1 base at V and 2 bases at J, with 9 bases in the middle. The CDR3 spans 15 residues. Germline CDR1 reads MNHNS; CDR2 reads SASEGT. The repertoire was sequenced with immunoSEQ multiplex PCR; TCRdb's copy has only in-frame clones and lacks some. The sample lists about 1 million clones, approximately 72% occurring once. This entry comes from a study of shared clonotypes between healthy human individuals. The sequenced material came from memory CD4+ T cells sorted from blood. The sample's subset: CD45RA-negative fraction. The TCR comes from a man between 18 and 29 years old in good health. This rearrangement joins TRBV6-1 to TRBJ1-5, with D unclear. CDR3 sequence reads: CASSEGVRRNQPQHF. Written as DNA, the CDR3 is TGTGCCAGCAGTGAAGGGGTGCGTCGCAATCAGCCCCAGCATTTT.